This TCR beta chain was captured by sequencing in a study of T cell responses to AZD1222 COVID-19 vaccine (TCRdb year 2021). Looking at the study overall: AZD1222 recipients whose second dose came at about 4 weeks and those whose second dose came at about 12 weeks were combined into one group, since spike-specific TCR depth and breadth did not differ between the two schedules. TCR sequencing covered 233 trial participants: 207 given two doses of AZD1222 and about 26 given two doses of MenACWY control vaccine. Trial participants were enrolled into age subgroups of 18-55, 56-69 and 70-plus years, which contained 148, 28 and 57 TCR-sequenced participants, respectively.

The CDR3 regions of human TCRbeta chains were subjected to immunosequencing. Per the original workflow: TCRs in the repertoires were compared against a reference library of SARS-CoV-2-specific TCRs that had been generated with the MIRA antigen-specificity platform. Breadth was defined as the fraction of unique TCRs that were SARS-CoV-2-associated, and depth was defined as the fraction of total T cells that were SARS-CoV-2-associated. Each spike-specific TCR was assigned to its reactive spike region and to a CD4 or CD8 class using the MIRA data. Log10-transformed breadth and depth values were compared by one-way ANOVA with Sidak's multiple comparisons tests. The table was pulled from immuneACCESS by TCRdb, which kept in-frame rearrangements only. Such tables lose some clones; where checked, under half of the loss comes from unresolved V genes, and the rest has no known cause. The V and J calls and clone size are taken from that table; D and trimming were inferred from the DNA. The sample includes about 120,000 clones, with 80% to 90% observed a single time. The ten largest clones capture 2% to 3% of the sample.

Including the terminal cysteine and phenylalanine, the CDR3 comprises 14 residues. The DNA shown is the 42-base CDR3, in frame from base 1. From the germline V gene (reference sequence), CDR1 is SEHNR and CDR2 is FQNEAQ. V and J are trimmed by 5 bases and 5 bases, and the gene matches miss 5 bases of the junction. What the work shows at the level of the full study, not this receptor alone: Nearly half of unique spike-specific TCRs reportedly recognized epitopes outside regions mutated in the B.1.351 and B.1.1.7 variants. CD4 TCRs associated with the vaccine covered the entire spike protein, and the dominant responses were in regions 160-218 and 743-854. The 56-69-year group was small, and its depth increase did not reach significance, likely because of low power. Spike-specific TCR breadth and depth rose significantly after two AZD1222 doses compared with day 0 and with MenACWY recipients. Because no samples from the day 14 peak response were available, repertoires could be characterized only after the peak T cell response. Participants were mostly white British and included more females than males, and it was suggested by the authors that clonal diversity may have been underestimated. Conclusions about previously exposed vaccinees are limited, since just a handful of AZD1222 recipients were seropositive for SARS-CoV-2 at baseline.

The time point tag for this specimen amounts to: baseline before first vaccination. Vaccinee samples came from UK trials COV001 and COV002, including a single-blind randomized controlled phase 2/3 trial of AZD1222 (ChAdOx1 nCoV-19) in healthy adults. Trial participant PBMC samples were collected at day 0 and day 28 after the second dose for TCRbeta chain sequencing. For this clone: The specificity of this receptor is unknown. It has no much larger one-base neighbor in the sample; base qualities were not kept.

The material was peripheral blood, obtained on day 0 of AZD1222 vaccination. The TCR originated in an adult in good health. The V gene is TRBV7-9 and the J gene is TRBJ2-3; 9 central bases correspond to TRBD1. The CDR3 here reads CASSRDREVDTQYF. The sequence in DNA is TGTGCCAGCAGCCGGGACAGGGAGGTAGATACGCAGTATTTT.